The rows below give T cell receptor beta chains drawn from one sample of a study of T cells in Graves' hyperthyroidism and ophthalmopathy. TCRdb reprocessed the multiplex PCR reads via MiXCR and lists one record per CDR3 protein. This repertoire shows approximately 620,000 distinct CDR3 sequences, approximately 16% found once; its top ten account for 2.5% to 4%. The specimen sequenced was blood. These receptors all stem from a middle-aged woman with Graves' ophthalmopathy. CDR3s include the opening cysteine and the closing phenylalanine or tryptophan. A D gene is named only where the DNA matches it firmly. Clone sizes are given selectively: once, few, many, or a class where the clone is expanded.

>TRBJ2-3|many|.|TRBV18
TGTGCCAGCTCACCCCCACAAGGCACAGATACGCAGTATTTT
CASSPPQGTDTQYF
>TRBJ1-2|many|TRBD1|TRBV7-9
TGTGCCAGCAGCCAGGGGGCGCGAGACTATGGCTACACCTTC
CASSQGARDYGYTF
>TRBJ2-1|few|.|TRBV6-5
TGTGCCAGCAGTTACTCGGAGACCAATGAGCAGTTCTTC
CASSYSETNEQFF
>TRBJ2-2|many|TRBD2|TRBV3-1
TGTGCCAGCAGCCTTCACGGACTAGCGGTCACCGGGGAGCTGTTTTTT
CASSLHGLAVTGELFF
>TRBJ2-3|many|.|TRBV11-2
TGTGCCAGCAGCTTATGGGACCGCGTCGCGGATACGCAGTATTTT
CASSLWDRVADTQYF
>TRBJ2-4|.|.|TRBV20-1
TGCAGTGCTAGGTCGGACACTCGATGGGAAAACATTCAGTACTTC
CSARSDTRWENIQYF
>TRBJ2-3|few|TRBD2|TRBV5-1
TGCGCCAGCTACGGGGGGGCCTATCGCGATACGCAGTATTTT
CASYGGAYRDTQYF
>TRBJ2-3|.|.|TRBV19
TGTGCCACAGAGGGGCGCACAGATACGCAGTATTTT
CATEGRTDTQYF
>TRBJ2-7|many|.|TRBV11-2
TGTGCCAGCAGCTTAACCCTTGCGGCACCTGACGAGCAGTACTTC
CASSLTLAAPDEQYF
>TRBJ2-1|.|.|TRBV7-2
TGTGCCAGCAGCTTAAGTCCCGGATTCTACAATGAGCAGTTCTTC
CASSLSPGFYNEQFF
>TRBJ2-1|many|TRBD1|TRBV3-1
TGTGCCAGCAGCCAAGCCCCGACAGGGGGCTGGAATGAGCAGTTCTTC
CASSQAPTGGWNEQFF
>TRBJ1-2|many|.|TRBV12-3/TRBV12-4
TGTGCCAGCAGTTTAAACACCCCCTATGGCTACACCTTC
CASSLNTPYGYTF
>TRBJ2-3|many|TRBD2|TRBV20-1
TGCAGTGCCACGTTTGATAGCGGGAGGGGGAATACGCAGTATTTT
CSATFDSGRGNTQYF
>TRBJ2-3|.|TRBD2|TRBV27
TGTGCCAGCAGTTATTATGGGACTAGCGGGGACACAGATACGCAGTATTTT
CASSYYGTSGDTDTQYF
>TRBJ2-5|.|.|TRBV6-5
TGTGCCAGCAGTTACCCGCGCGAGGGCCAAGAAAGGCAGTACTTC
CASSYPREGQERQYF
>TRBJ2-7|few|TRBD2|TRBV3-1
TGTGCCAGCAGCCAAGATCCGGGGACTAGCGGCTACGAGCAGTACTTC
CASSQDPGTSGYEQYF
>TRBJ1-2|.|.|TRBV2
TGTGCCAGCAGCTTAGGGCTCGCGGGGCTTGGCTACACCTTC
CASSLGLAGLGYTF
>TRBJ2-2|many|.|TRBV6-6
TGTGCCAGCAGTTACTCGTTGCCAGGGGCCGCCGGGGAGCTGTTTTTT
CASSYSLPGAAGELFF
>TRBJ2-2|few|.|TRBV12-5
TGTGCTAGTGGTTTGGTACCAGCGGGGAACACCGGGGAGCTGTTTTTT
CASGLVPAGNTGELFF
>TRBJ2-3|.|TRBD1|TRBV29-1
TGCAGCGCAGGACAGGGAACAGATACGCAGTATTTT
CSAGQGTDTQYF
>TRBJ1-2|few|.|TRBV20-1
TGCAGTGCAGTCCTGATGGACTCCTATGGCTACACCTTC
CSAVLMDSYGYTF
>TRBJ2-5|many|.|TRBV30
TGTGCCTGGAGTGGCGGAGGGGAGGAGACCCAGTACTTC
CAWSGGGEETQYF
>TRBJ2-7|.|TRBD1|TRBV5-1
TGCGCCAGCAGCTTGGCGGGACAGGGTCGCAACGAGCAGTACTTC
CASSLAGQGRNEQYF
>TRBJ2-6|.|.|TRBV2
TGTGCCAGCAGTGGGGCCTACCCTGGGGCCAACGTCCTGACTTTC
CASSGAYPGANVLTF
>TRBJ1-2|many|TRBD1|TRBV12-3/TRBV12-4
TGTGCCAGCAGTTTACAGACAGGGGGTCGTGGCTACACCTTC
CASSLQTGGRGYTF
>TRBJ2-5|few|.|TRBV5-1
TGCGCCAGCAACTCAATTACGGGGGCCCCGGAGACCCAGTACTTC
CASNSITGAPETQYF
>TRBJ2-7|few|TRBD1|TRBV19
TGTGCCAGTAAACCGGGACAGGGGGCCTCCTACGAGCAGTACTTC
CASKPGQGASYEQYF
>TRBJ2-1|few|TRBD2|TRBV5-4
TGTGCCAGCAGCTTGATGCTAGCGGGAGGTGGGGATGAGCAGTTCTTC
CASSLMLAGGGDEQFF
>TRBJ1-5|many|.|TRBV28
TGTGCCAGCAGTTTATGGGGGGAAGGGATTCAGCCCCAGCATTTT
CASSLWGEGIQPQHF
>TRBJ2-5|many|.|TRBV11-2
TGTGCCAGCAGCTTAGGTTGGGAAGAGACCCAGTACTTC
CASSLGWEETQYF
>TRBJ2-5|many|.|TRBV11-1
TGTGCCAGCAGCCAACATAGCGACCAAGAGACCCAGTACTTC
CASSQHSDQETQYF
>TRBJ2-1|many|TRBD2|TRBV12-3/TRBV12-4
TGTGCCAGCAGTTTGGCTAGCGGGAGCAACTACAATGAGCAGTTCTTC
CASSLASGSNYNEQFF
>TRBJ2-1|.|TRBD1|TRBV29-1
TGCAGCGTTGAAGCCTGGGACAGGCGGAATGAGCAGTTCTTC
CSVEAWDRRNEQFF
>TRBJ2-7|many|.|TRBV12-3/TRBV12-4
TGTGCCAGCAGTCTGGACTTGTACGAGCAGTACTTC
CASSLDLYEQYF
>TRBJ2-5|.|.|TRBV29-1
TGCAGCGCTAGTGACTGGCAAGAGACCCAGTACTTC
CSASDWQETQYF
>TRBJ2-2|.|.|TRBV2
TGTGCCAGCCAAGGGGTTTCCGGGGAGCTGTTTTTT
CASQGVSGELFF
>TRBJ1-6|few|TRBD1|TRBV7-2
TGTGCCAGCAGCTTACGGGCCGGGACAGGAGGTTCACCCCTCCACTTT
CASSLRAGTGGSPLHF
>TRBJ1-1|few|TRBD1|TRBV29-1
TGCAGCGTCCCCCGGGGGCAGGGGGCGGGTGAAGCTTTCTTT
CSVPRGQGAGEAFF
>TRBJ2-3|many|.|TRBV27
TGTGCCAGCAGTTTGGAGAGGGGCCGAGGAGATACGCAGTATTTT
CASSLERGRGDTQYF
>TRBJ2-3|.|TRBD2|TRBV4-1
TGCGCCAGCAGCCAAGAGACTAGCGGGAGGGTGACAGATACGCAGTATTTT
CASSQETSGRVTDTQYF
>TRBJ2-2|.|.|TRBV5-5
TGTGCCAGCAGCTTGGGGAACGGGAACACCGGGGAGCTGTTTTTT
CASSLGNGNTGELFF
>TRBJ2-1|many|TRBD1|TRBV7-6
TGTGCCAGCAGCCCAGGGAACAGGGGGCCCAATGAGCAGTTCTTC
CASSPGNRGPNEQFF